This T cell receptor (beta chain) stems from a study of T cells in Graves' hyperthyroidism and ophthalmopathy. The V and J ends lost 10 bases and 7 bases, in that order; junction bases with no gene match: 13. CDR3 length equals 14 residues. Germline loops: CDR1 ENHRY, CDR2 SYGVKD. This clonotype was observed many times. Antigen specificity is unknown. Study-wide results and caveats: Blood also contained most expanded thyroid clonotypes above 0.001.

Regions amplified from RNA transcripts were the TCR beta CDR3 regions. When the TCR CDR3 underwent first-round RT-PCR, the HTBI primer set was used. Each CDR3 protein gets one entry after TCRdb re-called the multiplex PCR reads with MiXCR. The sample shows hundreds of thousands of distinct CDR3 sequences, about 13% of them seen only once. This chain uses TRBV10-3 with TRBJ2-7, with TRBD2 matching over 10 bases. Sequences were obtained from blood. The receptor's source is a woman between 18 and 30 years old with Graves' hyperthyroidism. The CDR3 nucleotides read TGTGCCACCCGGGAGCGGGAGGGCATTGGGGAGCAGTACTTC. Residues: CATREREGIGEQYF.